This TCR beta chain was observed in a study of blood T cell repertoires in COVID-19. Turning to the study itself: PBMCs, B-cell-depleted T cells, or T cells provided the cDNA or gDNA that made up the material.

Using immunoSEQ multiplex PCR, the repertoire was profiled, and TCRdb retains in-frame clones only, with some absent. The sample has 100,000 to 120,000 clones; 65% to 85% are singletons. V lost 3 bases to trimming and J lost 7 bases; unmatched junction nucleotides: 7. The CDR3 runs to 15 residues. Germline V gene sequence: CDR1 MNHNS, CDR2 SASEGT. For this clone: The sample contains more than one DNA sequence encoding this CDR3.

The source of this sequence is a man in his fifties or sixties with acute or convalescent COVID-19. The J gene is TRBJ1-5, the V gene TRBV6-1; 9 nucleotides match TRBD1. Sequenced material: peripheral blood. DNA for the CDR3: TGTGCCAGCAGTGAGGCCGGGACAGGGTTCCAGCCCCAGCATTTT. Protein product: CASSEAGTGFQPQHF.